This T cell receptor (beta chain) was recorded in a study of metastatic and nonmetastatic thyroid tumors. Study-level information: Both malignant and benign thyroid patients supplied peripheral blood and tumor or nodule tissue samples, across which the repertoires of these patients were then compared.

This clone has more than one count but fewer than ten. This CDR3 spans 15 amino acids. V was shortened by 7 bases and J by 1 base, with 17 bases between the two germline ends. Germline lookup yields CDR1 MDHEN and CDR2 SYDVKM. Thyroid surgery was performed in patients who had received no treatment beforehand. TCRdb re-called the PCR reads with MiXCR. The table lists roughly 13,000 clones, under 30% of them singletons. This chain links TRBV28 with TRBJ2-7; D tentatively fits TRBD1 or TRBD2 (5 bases each). This receptor was identified in a female donor with papillary thyroid cancer or a benign thyroid nodule (not recorded which). Some clones in this sample may be carry-over from other donors' samples. Sequenced sample: tumor tissue. The CDR3 is CASIFHSGGSYEQYF. The CDR3 DNA follows: TGTGCCAGCATTTTCCACAGTGGGGGATCCTACGAGCAGTACTTC.